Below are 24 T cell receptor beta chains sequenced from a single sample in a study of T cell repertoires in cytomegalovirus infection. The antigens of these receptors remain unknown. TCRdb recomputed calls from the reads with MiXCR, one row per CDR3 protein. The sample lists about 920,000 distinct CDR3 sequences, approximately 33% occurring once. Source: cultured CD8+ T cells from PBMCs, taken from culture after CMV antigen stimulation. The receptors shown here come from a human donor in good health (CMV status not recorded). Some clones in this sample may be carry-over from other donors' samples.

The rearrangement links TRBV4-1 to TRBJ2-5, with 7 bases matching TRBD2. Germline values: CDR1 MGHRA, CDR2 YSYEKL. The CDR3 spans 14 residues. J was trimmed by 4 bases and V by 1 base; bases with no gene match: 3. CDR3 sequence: CASSQGWEGETQYF. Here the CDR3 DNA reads TGCGCCAGCAGCCAAGGATGGGAGGGAGAGACCCAGTACTTC.

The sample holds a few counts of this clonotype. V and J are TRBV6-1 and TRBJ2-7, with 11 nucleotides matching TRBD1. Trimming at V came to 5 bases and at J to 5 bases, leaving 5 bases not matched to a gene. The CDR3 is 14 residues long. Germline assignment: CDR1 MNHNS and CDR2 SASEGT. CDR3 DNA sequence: TGTGCCAGCAGTCCGGGACAGGGGGTCAACGAGCAGTACTTC. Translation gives CASSPGQGVNEQYF.

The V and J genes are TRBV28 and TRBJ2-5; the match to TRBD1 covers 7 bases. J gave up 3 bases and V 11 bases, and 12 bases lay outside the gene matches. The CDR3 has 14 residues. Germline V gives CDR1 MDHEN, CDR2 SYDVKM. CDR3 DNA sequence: TGTGCCTCAACGCCACGGGACAGTAAAGAGACCCAGTACTTC. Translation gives CASTPRDSKETQYF. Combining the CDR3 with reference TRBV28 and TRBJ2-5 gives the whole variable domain DVKVTQSSRYLVKRTGEKVFLECVQDMDHENMFWYRQDPGLGLRLIYFSYDVKMKEKGDIPEGYSVSREKKERFSLILESASTNQTSMYLCASTPRDSKETQYFGPGTRLLVL.

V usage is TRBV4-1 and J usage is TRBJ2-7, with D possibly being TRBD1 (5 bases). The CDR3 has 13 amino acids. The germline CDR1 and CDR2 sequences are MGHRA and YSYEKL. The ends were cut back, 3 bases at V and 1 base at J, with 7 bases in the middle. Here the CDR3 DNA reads TGCGCCAGCAGCCAGACAGTTTCCTACGAGCAGTACTTC. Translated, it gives CASSQTVSYEQYF.

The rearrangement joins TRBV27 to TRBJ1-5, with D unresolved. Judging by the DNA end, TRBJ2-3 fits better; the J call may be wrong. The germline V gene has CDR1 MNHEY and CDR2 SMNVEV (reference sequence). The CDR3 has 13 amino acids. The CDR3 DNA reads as TGTGCCAGTTCTCCGAGAGGCAATCAGCCCCAGTATTTT. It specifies CASSPRGNQPQYF.

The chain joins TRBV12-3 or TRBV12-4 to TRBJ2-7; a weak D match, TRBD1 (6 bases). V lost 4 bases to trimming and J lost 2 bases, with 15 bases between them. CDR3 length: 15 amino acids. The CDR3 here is CASSYQGFPTYEQYF. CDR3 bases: TGTGCCAGCAGTTATCAGGGGTTCCCCACCTACGAGCAGTACTTC.

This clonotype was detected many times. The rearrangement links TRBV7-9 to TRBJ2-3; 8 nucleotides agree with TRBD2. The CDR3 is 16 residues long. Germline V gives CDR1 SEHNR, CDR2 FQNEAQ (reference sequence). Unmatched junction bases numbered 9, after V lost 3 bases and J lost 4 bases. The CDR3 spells CASSFVGLVDADTQYF. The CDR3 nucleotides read TGTGCCAGCAGCTTCGTGGGACTAGTTGATGCAGATACGCAGTATTTT.

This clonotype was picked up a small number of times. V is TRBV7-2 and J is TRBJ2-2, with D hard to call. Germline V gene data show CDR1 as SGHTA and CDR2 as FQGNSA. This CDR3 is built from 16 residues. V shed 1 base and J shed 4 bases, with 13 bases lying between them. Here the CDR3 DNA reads TGTGCCAGCAGCTTAGAAAGGACCTATCTCACCGGGGAGCTGTTTTTT. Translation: CASSLERTYLTGELFF.

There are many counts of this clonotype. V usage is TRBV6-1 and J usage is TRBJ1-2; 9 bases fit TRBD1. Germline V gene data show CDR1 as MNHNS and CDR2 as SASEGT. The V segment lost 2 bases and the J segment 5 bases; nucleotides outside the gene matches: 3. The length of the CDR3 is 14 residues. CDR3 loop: CASSETDRGYGYTF. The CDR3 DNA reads TGTGCCAGCAGTGAAACCGACAGGGGGTATGGCTACACCTTC.

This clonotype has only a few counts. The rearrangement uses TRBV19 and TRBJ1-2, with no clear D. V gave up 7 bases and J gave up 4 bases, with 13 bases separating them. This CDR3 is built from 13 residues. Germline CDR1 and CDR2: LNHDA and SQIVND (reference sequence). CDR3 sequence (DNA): TGTGCCAGTAAGAGGGAGTTGTCCTATGGCTACACCTTC. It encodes CASKRELSYGYTF.

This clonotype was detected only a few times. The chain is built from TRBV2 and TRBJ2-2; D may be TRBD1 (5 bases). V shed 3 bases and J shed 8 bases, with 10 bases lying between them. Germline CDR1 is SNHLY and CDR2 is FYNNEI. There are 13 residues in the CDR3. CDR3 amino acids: CASSEEGAGELFF. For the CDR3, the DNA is TGTGCCAGCAGTGAGGAAGGGGCTGGGGAGCTGTTTTTT. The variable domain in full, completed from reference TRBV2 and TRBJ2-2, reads EPEVTQTPSHQVTQMGQEVILRCVPISNHLYFYWYRQILGQKVEFLVSFYNNEISEKSEIFDDQFSVERPDGSNFTLKIRSTKLEDSAMYFCASSEEGAGELFFGEGSRLTVL.

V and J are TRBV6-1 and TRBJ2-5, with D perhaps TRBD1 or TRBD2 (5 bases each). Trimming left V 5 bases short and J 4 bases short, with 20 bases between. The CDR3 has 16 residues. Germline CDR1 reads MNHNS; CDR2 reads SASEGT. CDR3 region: CASSSLEDNEGETQYF. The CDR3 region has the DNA TGTGCCAGCAGTTCCCTCGAGGACAACGAGGGAGAGACCCAGTACTTC.

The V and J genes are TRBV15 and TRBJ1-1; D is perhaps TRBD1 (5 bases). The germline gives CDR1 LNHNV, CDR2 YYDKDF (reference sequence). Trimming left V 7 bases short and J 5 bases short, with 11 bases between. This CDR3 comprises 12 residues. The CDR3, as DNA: TGTGCCACCACCGTGTGGGGGACTGAAGCTTTCTTT. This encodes CATTVWGTEAFF.

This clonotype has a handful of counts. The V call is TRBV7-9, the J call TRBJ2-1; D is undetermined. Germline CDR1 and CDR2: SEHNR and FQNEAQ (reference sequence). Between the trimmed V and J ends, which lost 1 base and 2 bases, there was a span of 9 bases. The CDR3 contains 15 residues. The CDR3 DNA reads TGTGCCAGCAGCTTAGGGCAGGCTCCCTACAATGAGCAGTTCTTC. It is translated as CASSLGQAPYNEQFF.

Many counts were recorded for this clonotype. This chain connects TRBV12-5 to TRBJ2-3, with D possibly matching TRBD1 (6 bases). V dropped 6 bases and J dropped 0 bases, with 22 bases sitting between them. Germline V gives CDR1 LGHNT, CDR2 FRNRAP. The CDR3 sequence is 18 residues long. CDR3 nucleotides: TGTGCTAGTGGCAAGTTCCCTGGGACAACCACTAGCACAGATACGCAGTATTTT. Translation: CASGKFPGTTTSTDTQYF.

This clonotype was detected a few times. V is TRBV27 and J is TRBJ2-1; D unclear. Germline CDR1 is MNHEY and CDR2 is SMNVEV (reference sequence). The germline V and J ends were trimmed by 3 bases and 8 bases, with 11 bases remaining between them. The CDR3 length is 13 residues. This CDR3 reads CASSFGSSDEQFF. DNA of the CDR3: TGTGCCAGCAGTTTTGGATCCAGCGATGAGCAGTTCTTC.

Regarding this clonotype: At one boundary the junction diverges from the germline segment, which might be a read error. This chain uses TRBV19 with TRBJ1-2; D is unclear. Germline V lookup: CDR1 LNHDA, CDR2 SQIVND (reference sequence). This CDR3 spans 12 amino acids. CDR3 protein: CVSSLVTYGYTF. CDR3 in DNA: TGTGTCAGTAGTTTAGTCACCTATGGCTACACCTTC.

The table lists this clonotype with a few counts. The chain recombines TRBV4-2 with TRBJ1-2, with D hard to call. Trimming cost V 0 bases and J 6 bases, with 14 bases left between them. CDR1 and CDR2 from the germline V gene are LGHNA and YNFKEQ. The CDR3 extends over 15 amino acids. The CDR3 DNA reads TGTGCCAGCAGCCAAGATGTATATGAGATGGATGGCTACACCTTC. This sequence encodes CASSQDVYEMDGYTF.

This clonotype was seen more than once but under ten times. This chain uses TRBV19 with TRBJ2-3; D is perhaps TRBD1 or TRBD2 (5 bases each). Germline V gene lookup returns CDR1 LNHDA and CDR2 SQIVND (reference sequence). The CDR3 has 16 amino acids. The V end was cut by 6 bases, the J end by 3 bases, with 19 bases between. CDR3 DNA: TGTGCCAGTAGCCCTCCCTTCATGGGGGAAACAGATACGCAGTATTTT. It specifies CASSPPFMGETDTQYF.

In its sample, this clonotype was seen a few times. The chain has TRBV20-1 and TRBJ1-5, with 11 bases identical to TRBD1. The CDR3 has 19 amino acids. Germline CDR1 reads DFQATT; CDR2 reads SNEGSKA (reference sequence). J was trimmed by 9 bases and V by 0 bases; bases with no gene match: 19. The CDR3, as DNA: TGCAGTGCTAGAGATATGGGGTACGGACAGGGGGCTTTTCTAGTGCCCCAGCATTTT. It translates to CSARDMGYGQGAFLVPQHF.

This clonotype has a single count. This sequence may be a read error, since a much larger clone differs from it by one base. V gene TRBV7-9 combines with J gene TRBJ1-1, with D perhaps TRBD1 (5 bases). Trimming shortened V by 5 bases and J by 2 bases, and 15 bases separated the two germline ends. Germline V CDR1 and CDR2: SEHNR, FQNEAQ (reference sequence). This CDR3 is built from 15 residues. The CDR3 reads CASSPLPGRNTEAFF. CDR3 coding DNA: TGTGCCAGCAGCCCACTGCCGGGACGAAACACTGAAGCTTTCTTT.

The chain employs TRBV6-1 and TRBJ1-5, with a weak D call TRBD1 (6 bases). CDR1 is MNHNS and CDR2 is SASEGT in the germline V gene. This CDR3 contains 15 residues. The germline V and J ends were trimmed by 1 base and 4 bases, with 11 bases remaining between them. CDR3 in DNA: TGTGCCAGCAGTGAAGTCGGGGACATTAATCAGCCCCAGCATTTT. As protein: CASSEVGDINQPQHF.

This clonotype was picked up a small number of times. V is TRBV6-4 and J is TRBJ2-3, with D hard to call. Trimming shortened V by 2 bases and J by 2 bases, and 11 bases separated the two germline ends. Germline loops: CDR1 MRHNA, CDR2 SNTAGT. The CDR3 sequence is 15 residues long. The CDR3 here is CASSDSIGSTDTQYF. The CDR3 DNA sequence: TGTGCCAGCAGTGACAGCATCGGTTCCACAGATACGCAGTATTTT.

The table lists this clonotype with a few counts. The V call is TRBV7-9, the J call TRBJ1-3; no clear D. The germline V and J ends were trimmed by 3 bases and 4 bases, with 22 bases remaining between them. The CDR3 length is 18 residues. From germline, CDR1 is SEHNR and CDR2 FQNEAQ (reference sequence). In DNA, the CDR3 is TGTGCCAGCAGCTTTATTTATCTTGACACCGAACTAGGAAACACCATATATTTT. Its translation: CASSFIYLDTELGNTIYF.